Listed here is a single T cell receptor beta chain. Its antigen is still unknown. Profiling relied on immunoSEQ multiplex PCR, and the TCRdb table lists in-frame clones only, not all of them. The repertoire holds roughly 120,000 clones, with around 87% as singletons. The data were taken from a study of cytomegalovirus exposure and HLA in healthy donors. The V end lost 8 bases, the J end lost 5 bases, and 12 bases lay between the germline ends. The CDR3 has 13 residues. Germline V gene data show CDR1 as LNHDA and CDR2 as SQIVND (reference sequence). Notes on the study in general: Usually a TCR sequence was rare, but some public TCRs were found in many donors. Some TCR beta chains (roughly 150 of them) were listed as cytomegalovirus-associated.

The clonotype originates from a woman between 18 and 29 years old in good health and CMV-seropositive. What was sequenced was PBMCs. The V call is TRBV19, the J call TRBJ2-2, with D possibly matching TRBD1 (5 bases). This CDR3 is CASGAALTGELFF. In DNA form, the CDR3 reads TGTGCCAGTGGGGCAGCACTTACCGGGGAGCTGTTTTTT.